A selection of T cell receptor beta chains follows, all from one sample in a study of cytomegalovirus exposure and HLA in healthy donors. Repertoires were generated with immunoSEQ multiplex PCR, while TCRdb's copy carries only in-frame clones and drops some. The data contain tens of thousands of clones, about 90% of them singletons. Sequencing used PBMCs. Receptors were obtained from a man aged 18 to 30 in good health and CMV-seronegative. Both conserved end residues are trimmed from each CDR3. The order of the fields is J gene, V gene, clone size, CDR3 protein. Size is omitted from some rows. Given values are once, few, many or a class for expanded clones.

J: TRBJ2-7; V: TRBV6-6; size: -; CDR3: ASSYSSGVPYEQY
J: TRBJ2-7; V: TRBV5-1; size: -; CDR3: ASSLDGTSGSKY
J: TRBJ2-7; V: TRBV6-1; size: -; CDR3: ASSDNYEQY
J: TRBJ2-4; V: TRBV6-5; size: -; CDR3: ASSYTLGNIQY
J: TRBJ2-1; V: TRBV5-5; size: -; CDR3: ASSLGGRNRGRNEQF
J: TRBJ1-5; V: TRBV6-1; size: few; CDR3: ASRKGQGGGQPQH
J: TRBJ2-1; V: TRBV15; size: -; CDR3: ATSKRRDSSYNEQF
J: TRBJ2-7; V: TRBV11-2; size: once; CDR3: ASSSKSRWTSGGRYEQY
J: TRBJ2-4; V: TRBV19; size: -; CDR3: ASSKTSGRGPIQY
J: TRBJ2-5; V: TRBV7-2; size: -; CDR3: ASSLISGIQETQY
J: TRBJ1-2; V: TRBV6-5; size: -; CDR3: ASSPELGLGGYT
J: TRBJ2-7; V: TRBV10-2; size: -; CDR3: ASLASHPYEWQY
J: TRBJ1-5; V: TRBV15; size: once; CDR3: ATSSTGGANSNQPQH
J: TRBJ2-1; V: TRBV6-5; size: -; CDR3: ASSLAGGPDEQF
J: TRBJ2-7; V: TRBV7-8; size: -; CDR3: ASSPLAGPYEQY
J: TRBJ2-7; V: TRBV7-2; size: -; CDR3: ASSLGAGSYEQY
J: TRBJ2-5; V: TRBV6-1; size: -; CDR3: ASSEVVATETQY
J: TRBJ2-1; V: TRBV7-9; size: -; CDR3: ALTRPGLAGASLNEQF
J: TRBJ2-1; V: TRBV7-9; size: -; CDR3: ASSLHTSGTYNEQF
J: TRBJ2-2; V: TRBV5-4; size: few; CDR3: ASSSPTGGGGELF
J: TRBJ2-7; V: TRBV11-2; size: -; CDR3: ASSRGQPNYEQY
J: TRBJ2-1; V: TRBV7-2; size: -; CDR3: ASSLLAGVVSEQF
J: TRBJ1-1; V: TRBV29-1; size: -; CDR3: SVRANRAVRNTEAF
J: TRBJ2-7; V: TRBV11-3; size: once; CDR3: ASSLVVAGGSHEQY
J: TRBJ2-2; V: TRBV4-2; size: -; CDR3: ASSPSEGTGELF
J: TRBJ2-2; V: TRBV4-1; size: -; CDR3: ASSPRLRQATGELF
J: TRBJ2-1; V: TRBV9; size: once; CDR3: ASSSGIVTLGQF
J: TRBJ2-2; V: TRBV15; size: -; CDR3: ATSRDNSPAGELF
J: TRBJ2-7; V: TRBV27; size: -; CDR3: ASSQTGTGLYEQY
J: TRBJ2-1; V: TRBV19; size: once; CDR3: ASSQDRREQF
J: TRBJ2-7; V: TRBV27; size: few; CDR3: ASSLSSAYEQY
J: TRBJ2-7; V: TRBV13; size: -; CDR3: ASSLGAGGRSYEQY
J: TRBJ1-1; V: TRBV7-9; size: -; CDR3: ASSLQGGEAF
J: TRBJ1-2; V: TRBV28; size: -; CDR3: ASRGTGGGYGYT
J: TRBJ1-5; V: TRBV5-1; size: -; CDR3: ASSPGTGSGNQPQH
J: TRBJ2-4; V: TRBV7-2; size: -; CDR3: ASSKPGNIQY
J: TRBJ2-1; V: TRBV7-3; size: -; CDR3: ASSLSSGSWDEQF
J: TRBJ2-4; V: TRBV30; size: -; CDR3: AWSKGAGKNIQY
J: TRBJ2-5; V: TRBV2; size: -; CDR3: ASSWASGETQY
J: TRBJ1-5; V: TRBV19; size: -; CDR3: ASSIRQGRGNQPQH
J: TRBJ1-4; V: TRBV7-9; size: -; CDR3: ASSLAPTATNEKLF
J: TRBJ1-1; V: TRBV11-2; size: few; CDR3: ASSLRFGQKHTEAF
J: TRBJ2-5; V: TRBV9; size: -; CDR3: ASSVTGGRGETQY
J: TRBJ1-1; V: TRBV7-9; size: -; CDR3: ASSLDRGGQDTEAF